The 8 T cell receptor beta chains reported below all come from one sample, sequenced in a study of T cells after yellow fever vaccination (dated by TCRdb to about 2019). The protocol used for the library was 5' RACE. The sequencing machine was an Illumina NovaSeq 6000. Clones were called with MiXCR by TCRdb after fastp trimmed the public reads at Q25, and only in-frame beta chains were retained. Records with the same CDR3 protein are collapsed into one entry carrying the most frequent genes and DNA. Within this sample are about 300,000 distinct CDR3 sequences, with about 4% of them counted one time only. The top ten hold 20% to 25% of the sample. Read against the paper, the sample's treatment or condition label means: live attenuated yellow fever vaccine strain. This material consisted of PBMCs, taken 5 days after the yellow fever booster vaccination. These receptors were obtained from a man aged 18 to 30 who received the YFV17D yellow fever vaccine.

The chain's CDR3 is CASSFAPSNQPQHF. CDR3 DNA sequence: TGTGCCAGCAGCTTCGCCCCTAGCAATCAGCCCCAGCATTTT. This chain links TRBV7-6 with TRBJ1-5; D unclear. V was pared by 3 bases and J by 0 bases, with 6 bases between. This CDR3 region has 14 residues. Germline V CDR1 and CDR2: SGHVS, FNYEAQ.

This clonotype was observed many times. The V call is TRBV6-5, the J call TRBJ2-1, with 7 bases aligning to TRBD2. CDR1 is MNHEY and CDR2 is SVGAGI in the germline V gene. The CDR3 is 12 residues long. After removal of 4 bases from V and 8 bases from J, the junction contained 2 bases not matched to a gene. In DNA form, the CDR3 reads TGTGCCAGCAGTTGGGGGGGACATGAGCAGTTCTTC. Protein sequence: CASSWGGHEQFF.

This clonotype was recorded many times. The chain uses TRBV5-1 and TRBJ2-5; unclear D gene. Germline-derived CDR1 and CDR2 are SGHRS and YFSETQ. CDR3 length: 15 residues. Trimming took 4 bases from V and 5 from J, leaving 18 bases between them. CDR3 nucleotide sequence: TGCGCCAGCAGCGAGCTTGATGGGCCGGGTGAGACCCAGTACTTC. This sequence encodes CASSELDGPGETQYF.

This clonotype appeared many times. The CDR3 here is CASSSTGDGGYTF. The DNA of the CDR3 is TGTGCCAGCAGTTCGACAGGGGACGGAGGCTACACCTTC. The chain couples TRBV7-9 to TRBJ1-2, with 8 bases aligning to TRBD1. Unmatched junction bases numbered 8, after V lost 6 bases and J lost 8 bases. The CDR3 has 13 amino acids. Germline loops: CDR1 SEHNR, CDR2 FQNEAQ (reference sequence). The full variable domain, completed using reference TRBV7-9 and TRBJ1-2, is DTGVSQNPRHKITKRGQNVTFRCDPISEHNRLYWYRQTLGQGPEFLTYFQNEAQLEKSRLLSDRFSAERPKGSFSTLEIQRTEQGDSAMYLCASSSTGDGGYTFGSGTRLTVV.

The CDR3, as DNA: TGTGCCTGCGACAGGGGGACCTACGAGCAGTACTTC. Residues: CACDRGTYEQYF. V gene TRBV30 combines with J gene TRBJ2-7; TRBD1 matches at 9 bases. The germline V gene encodes CDR1 GTSNPN and CDR2 SVGIG (reference sequence). Trimming removed 6 bases from V and 2 bases from J; junction bases left unmatched: 2. The CDR3 has 12 amino acids.

This clonotype occurred a few times. V is TRBV2 and J is TRBJ2-1, with 10 bases aligning to TRBD1. The CDR3 consists of 14 residues. Germline V gives CDR1 SNHLY, CDR2 FYNNEI. The J segment lost 2 bases and the V segment lost 10 bases, leaving 5 bases of the junction unmatched. The CDR3, as DNA: TGTGCCACTCGGGGGACAGGGGCCTACAATGAGCAGTTCTTC. It is translated as CATRGTGAYNEQFF.

This clonotype has just a few counts. V usage is TRBV29-1 and J usage is TRBJ1-1, with a tentative D call TRBD1 (5 bases). The V end was cut by 5 bases, the J end by 4 bases, with 11 bases between. This CDR3 has 12 residues. Germline assignment: CDR1 SQVTM and CDR2 ANQGSEA. CDR3 coding DNA: TGCAGCGTTAGCAGGGACGCCACTGAAGCTTTCTTT. Protein sequence: CSVSRDATEAFF.

The table lists this clonotype with a few counts. V is TRBV12-3 or TRBV12-4 and J is TRBJ2-1; 11 positions match TRBD2. Trimming took 1 base from V and 6 from J; bases not matched to a gene: 2. The length of the CDR3 is 15 residues. The CDR3 protein is CASSLVAGGPNEQFF. The CDR3 bases are TGTGCCAGCAGTTTAGTAGCGGGGGGGCCCAATGAGCAGTTCTTC.